This T cell receptor (beta chain) appears in the sequencing data of a study of T cells after yellow fever vaccination. General observations from the study: Some clonotypes, a small share, were shared between CD4 and CD8 compartments.

Germline V gene sequence: CDR1 SGHRS, CDR2 YFSETQ. The CDR3 totals 16 residues. Trimming took off 0 bases at V and 2 bases at J, with 13 bases between the two ends. Concerning this clonotype: What it binds is not known.

TCRdb passed the 5' RACE reads through MiXCR, listing each CDR3 protein once. Of approximately 300,000 distinct CDR3 sequences listed, about 10% are singletons. The source was CD4+ T cells sorted from PBMCs, collected 45 days after the yellow fever booster vaccination. The genes are TRBV5-1 and TRBJ2-3; tentatively, D is TRBD1 (5 bases). The receptor was derived from a young man who received the YFV17D yellow fever vaccine. This CDR3 is CASSLGSAGSTDTQYF. CDR3 nucleotide sequence: TGCGCCAGCAGCTTGGGCTCGGCAGGGTCCACAGATACGCAGTATTTT. The full variable domain, rest sourced from reference TRBV5-1 and TRBJ2-3, is KAGVTQTPRYLIKTRGQQVTLSCSPISGHRSVSWYQQTPGQGLQFLFEYFSETQRNKGNFPGRFSGRQFSNSRSEMNVSTLELGDSALYLCASSLGSAGSTDTQYFGPGTRLTVL.